Below are 15 T cell receptor beta chains sequenced from a single sample in a study of T cells in Graves' hyperthyroidism and ophthalmopathy. It was RNA transcripts that yielded the amplified TCR beta CDR3 regions. Researchers ran a first-round RT-PCR on the TCR CDR3 using the HTBI primer set. One entry per CDR3 protein, called by TCRdb with MiXCR from the multiplex PCR reads. The table shows about 600,000 distinct CDR3 sequences, with 14% occurring only once. The sample taken for sequencing was blood. Receptors were obtained from a woman aged 18-29 years with Graves' ophthalmopathy.

On this clonotype itself: Possible read error: a much larger clone is one base away. CDR3 in DNA: TGTGCCAGCAGTATACCCGACAGGGTAAAAGGCTACGCCTTC. Translated, it gives CASSIPDRVKGYAF. The rearrangement links TRBV28 to TRBJ1-2; 7 bases line up with TRBD1. The CDR3 runs to 14 residues. From germline, CDR1 is MDHEN and CDR2 SYDVKM.

This clonotype has at least ten counts. V and J are TRBV12-3 or TRBV12-4 and TRBJ2-3; TRBD2 matches at 13 bases. The CDR3 totals 17 residues. After removal of 6 bases from V and 2 bases from J, the junction contained 8 bases not matched to a gene. For the CDR3, the DNA is TGTGCCAGCAGCCTCGGACTAGCGGGAGACAACACAGATACGCAGTATTTT. It yields the protein CASSLGLAGDNTDTQYF.

This clonotype appeared a few times. It may be a read error: a sequence one base away is much more abundant. The chain recombines TRBV2 with TRBJ1-2; maybe TRBD1 (5 bases). This CDR3 region has 13 residues. CDR1 and CDR2 from the germline V gene are SNHLY and FYNNEI. The CDR3 is CASSERGAYGYAF. The CDR3 DNA follows: TGTGCCAGCAGTGAAAGGGGTGCCTATGGCTACGCCTTC. The variable domain in full, completed from reference TRBV2 and TRBJ1-2, reads EPEVTQTPSHQVTQMGQEVILRCVPISNHLYFYWYRQILGQKVEFLVSFYNNEISEKSEIFDDQFSVERPDGSNFTLKIRSTKLEDSAMYFCASSERGAYGYAFGSGTRLTVV.

V gene TRBV6-5 combines with J gene TRBJ2-1, with 10 positions matching TRBD2. The germline V gene has CDR1 MNHEY and CDR2 SVGAGI. Trimming removed 0 bases from V and 8 bases from J; junction bases left unmatched: 10. This CDR3 spans 17 amino acids. The CDR3: CASSYSTSGQLDHEQFF. CDR3 in DNA: TGTGCCAGCAGTTACTCGACTAGCGGGCAATTAGACCATGAGCAGTTCTTC.

This clonotype was counted many times. The chain has TRBV20-1 and TRBJ1-2; 7 bases are shared with TRBD1. This CDR3 contains 14 residues. The germline V gene has CDR1 DFQATT and CDR2 SNEGSKA (reference sequence). The V and J ends lost 3 bases and 4 bases, in that order; junction bases with no gene match: 8. This CDR3 is CSASPDRSLYGYTF. The DNA of the CDR3 is TGCAGTGCTAGCCCGGACAGGTCCCTCTATGGCTACACCTTC.

V and J are TRBV30 and TRBJ1-2; 7 nucleotides agree with TRBD1. The CDR3 has 14 amino acids. Trimming cost V 2 bases and J 3 bases; bases outside gene matches: 6. The germline gives CDR1 GTSNPN, CDR2 SVGIG (reference sequence). CDR3 sequence: CAWSRGRGDYGYTF. CDR3 nucleotide sequence: TGTGCCTGGAGTCGTGGCAGGGGGGACTATGGCTACACCTTC.

The chain has TRBV7-3 and TRBJ2-4; 7 nucleotides align to TRBD2. The germline V gene has CDR1 SGHTA and CDR2 FQGTGA. This CDR3 contains 15 residues. V was pared by 4 bases and J by 0 bases, with 3 bases of the junction left unmatched. CDR3 in amino acids: CASSSAGLAKNIQYF. CDR3 in DNA: TGTGCCAGCAGCTCAGCGGGGTTAGCCAAAAACATTCAGTACTTC.

The chain employs TRBV4-1 and TRBJ2-3, with 7 nucleotides matching TRBD2. The CDR3 is 16 amino acids. Trimming removed 2 bases from V and 3 bases from J; junction bases left unmatched: 8. CDR1 is MGHRA and CDR2 is YSYEKL in the germline V gene. The CDR3 DNA reads TGCGCCAGCAGCCAAAGGCGGGAGACTGTAACAGATACGCAGTATTTT. This sequence encodes CASSQRRETVTDTQYF.

Ten or more counts support this clonotype. This sequence joins TRBV12-3 or TRBV12-4 and TRBJ1-5; weak D call: TRBD1 (5 bases). CDR3 length: 15 residues. The V end lost 5 bases, the J end lost 3 bases, and 14 bases lay between the germline ends. The CDR3 DNA sequence: TGTGCCAGCAGTCCCCAGGGTGGGTACAATCAGCCCCAGCATTTT. Translated, it gives CASSPQGGYNQPQHF.

V usage is TRBV14 and J usage is TRBJ2-7; the match to TRBD2 covers 11 bases. The CDR3 spans 16 residues. V lost 1 base to trimming and J lost 7 bases; unmatched junction nucleotides: 9. Germline V lookup: CDR1 SGHDN, CDR2 FVKESK. The CDR3 here is CASSQVLAGVSNEQYF. CDR3 in DNA: TGTGCCAGCAGCCAAGTACTAGCGGGAGTGAGCAATGAGCAGTACTTC.

This clonotype was recorded at least ten times. J is TRBJ2-1 and V is TRBV2; TRBD2 aligns across 9 bases. Losses at the gene ends were 6 bases for V and 9 bases for J; bases not matched to a gene: 12. The germline gives CDR1 SNHLY, CDR2 FYNNEI. The CDR3 sequence is 15 residues long. CDR3 sequence (DNA): TGTGCCAGCAGCCCGGGTAGCGGGAGAAGGGGTGAGCAGTTCTTC. Amino acids: CASSPGSGRRGEQFF.

This clonotype was seen at least ten times. This chain joins TRBV6-2 or TRBV6-3 and TRBJ2-5; D not certain. V was shortened by 2 bases and J by 2 bases, with 9 bases between the two germline ends. CDR1 is MNHEY, CDR2 SVGEGT, per germline. CDR3 length equals 14 residues. Written as DNA, the CDR3 is TGTGCCAGCAGTTACGTCAGGCGTCAAGAGACCCAGTACTTC. Protein: CASSYVRRQETQYF.

The chain uses TRBV19 and TRBJ2-7; 9 nucleotides line up with TRBD2. Germline-derived CDR1 and CDR2 are LNHDA and SQIVND (reference sequence). This CDR3 comprises 15 residues. The V gene end was trimmed by 8 bases and the J gene end by 0 bases; junction bases not matched to a gene: 8. CDR3 amino acids: CASSTSSGTSYEQYF. The CDR3 DNA is TGTGCCAGTTCCACTTCTAGCGGGACCTCCTACGAGCAGTACTTC.

This chain uses TRBV27 with TRBJ1-2, with D tentatively TRBD1 (5 bases). The V end lost 6 bases, the J end lost 0 bases, and 14 bases lay between the germline ends. The CDR3 has 15 residues. Germline CDR1 is MNHEY and CDR2 is SMNVEV (reference sequence). CDR3 bases: TGTGCCAGCAGCCCTCGGGGGGGGGCTAACTATGGCTACACCTTC. It yields the protein CASSPRGGANYGYTF.

This clonotype was detected ten times or more. The chain is built from TRBV12-3 or TRBV12-4 and TRBJ1-1; a possible D gene is TRBD1 (5 bases). The V gene lost 6 bases and the J gene lost 7 bases, with 15 bases spanning the gap. The CDR3 runs to 13 residues. The CDR3 reads CASSSVAGGEAFF. The CDR3 DNA is TGTGCCAGCAGCTCCGTCGCCGGGGGTGAAGCTTTCTTT.